This T cell receptor beta chain was identified during a study of CD8+ T cells in alopecia areata. This clone was observed a few times. Its antigen is not identified. General study points: In scalp samples, resident alphabeta T cells of normal skin are also sequenced. Affected scalp, especially in alopecia totalis/universalis, had a higher clonality than normal scalp did.

Unmatched junction bases numbered 6, after V lost 0 bases and J lost 8 bases. The CDR3 is 16 amino acids. CDR1 SGHRS and CDR2 YFSETQ come from the germline V gene. The treatment: oral pan-JAK inhibitor, 5-10 mg twice daily. As part of sample collection, lesional scalp punch biopsies and peripheral blood were taken from alopecia areata patients. Extracted RNA was reverse transcribed into cDNA, the sequencing template. TCRdb's table, derived via immunoSEQ multiplex PCR, lists solely in-frame clones and lacks some. The data show some 95,000 clones, 44% seen once. This material consisted of CD8+ T cells sorted from blood, taken at week 24, from a patient treated with tofacitinib. This rearrangement joins TRBV5-1 to TRBJ2-1, with 12 bases matching TRBD2. The origin of this receptor is a human donor with alopecia areata. CDR3 residues: CASSLGPSGRGDEQFF. The CDR3 DNA sequence: TGCGCCAGCAGCTTGGGTCCTAGCGGGAGGGGGGATGAGCAGTTCTTC. The whole variable domain, filled in from reference TRBV5-1 and TRBJ2-1, reads KAGVTQTPRYLIKTRGQQVTLSCSPISGHRSVSWYQQTPGQGLQFLFEYFSETQRNKGNFPGRFSGRQFSNSRSEMNVSTLELGDSALYLCASSLGPSGRGDEQFFGPGTRLTVL.